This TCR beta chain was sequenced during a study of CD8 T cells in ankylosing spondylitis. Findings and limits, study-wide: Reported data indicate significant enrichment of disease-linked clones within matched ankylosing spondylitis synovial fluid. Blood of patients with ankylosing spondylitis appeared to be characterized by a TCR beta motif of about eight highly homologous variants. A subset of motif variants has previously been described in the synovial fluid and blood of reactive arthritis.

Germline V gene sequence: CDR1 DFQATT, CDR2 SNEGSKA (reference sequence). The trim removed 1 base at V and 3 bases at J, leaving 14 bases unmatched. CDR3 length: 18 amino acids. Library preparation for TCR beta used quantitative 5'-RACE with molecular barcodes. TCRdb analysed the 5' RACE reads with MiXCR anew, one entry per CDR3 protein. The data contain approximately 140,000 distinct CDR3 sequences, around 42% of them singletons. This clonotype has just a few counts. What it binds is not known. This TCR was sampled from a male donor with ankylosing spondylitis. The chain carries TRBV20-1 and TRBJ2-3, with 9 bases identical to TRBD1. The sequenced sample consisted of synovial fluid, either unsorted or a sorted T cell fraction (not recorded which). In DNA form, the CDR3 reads TGCAGTGCTAGAGGTCCCATGAGCCGGGACAGGGCAACAGATACGCAGTATTTT. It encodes CSARGPMSRDRATDTQYF.